The 29 T cell receptor beta chains in this list originate from one sample, sequenced in a study of shared clonotypes between healthy human individuals. This table comes from immunoSEQ multiplex PCR, and its TCRdb copy is limited to in-frame clones, with some not included. The table has about 2.3 million clones, approximately 95% seen once. Material: naive CD4+ T cells from PBMCs. Subset noted: CD45RA+ positively selected. The receptors come from a man between 18 and 29 years old in good health. Some clones in this sample may be carry-over from other donors' samples.

The rearrangement uses TRBV7-9 and TRBJ2-3, with D uncertain. From germline, CDR1 is SEHNR and CDR2 FQNEAQ (reference sequence). CDR3 length: 16 amino acids. V lost 5 bases to trimming and J lost 0 bases, with 15 bases between them. CDR3 coding DNA: TGTGCCAGCAGCGGCCGGGTCCCAAAAAGCACAGATACGCAGTATTTT. It encodes CASSGRVPKSTDTQYF.

This chain uses TRBV23-1 with TRBJ1-5, with D perhaps matching TRBD1 (5 bases). TRBV23-1 is known as an ORF, though its function is uncertain. The CDR3 has 18 residues. V lost 3 bases and J 0 bases, leaving 18 bases between the germline ends. The CDR3 loop reads CASSHKGYLPNSNQPQHF. The CDR3 DNA sequence: TGCGCCAGCAGTCATAAGGGGTATCTACCCAATAGCAATCAGCCCCAGCATTTT.

This clone was observed once. The chain employs TRBV27 and TRBJ1-2; D remains unclear. Germline values: CDR1 MNHEY, CDR2 SMNVEV (reference sequence). This CDR3 has 13 residues. Trimming shortened V by 3 bases and J by 4 bases, and 9 bases separated the two germline ends. The CDR3 here is CASSFTGFYGYTF. The CDR3 region has the DNA TGTGCCAGCAGTTTTACGGGTTTCTATGGCTACACCTTC.

The chain recombines TRBV2 with TRBJ2-7; D remains ambiguous. The CDR3 runs 12 residues. The V end was cut by 7 bases, the J end by 3 bases, with 10 bases between. The germline CDR1 and CDR2 sequences are SNHLY and FYNNEI. Here the CDR3 reads CASTQPGYEQYF. DNA of the CDR3: TGTGCCAGCACCCAACCGGGCTACGAGCAGTACTTC.

This clone was seen just once. The chain links TRBV14 to TRBJ2-1; D not certain. The CDR3 spans 17 residues. V was pared by 4 bases and J by 0 bases, with 16 bases between. CDR1 and CDR2 from the germline V gene are SGHDN and FVKESK. CDR3 amino acids: CASSPLEGRGSYNEQFF. CDR3 nucleotide sequence: TGTGCCAGCAGCCCCTTAGAAGGGCGAGGCTCCTACAATGAGCAGTTCTTC.

This chain connects TRBV9 to TRBJ2-7; D is tentatively TRBD1 or TRBD2 (5 bases each). Trimming took 3 bases from V and 6 from J, leaving 19 bases between them. Germline lookup yields CDR1 SGDLS and CDR2 YYNGEE. The CDR3 consists of 15 residues. Here the CDR3 reads CASSATGTGNLEQYF. CDR3 bases: TGTGCCAGCAGCGCGACCGGGACCGGTAACCTCGAGCAGTACTTC.

V gene TRBV28 combines with J gene TRBJ2-5, with 9 bases fitting TRBD2. CDR3 length: 12 residues. Looked up from germline, CDR1 is MDHEN and CDR2 is SYDVKM. Trimming removed 2 bases from V and 11 bases from J; junction bases left unmatched: 3. CDR3 DNA: TGTGCCAGCAGTTTAAGGCGGGAGGGGCAGTACTTC. Amino acid sequence: CASSLRREGQYF.

With respect to this clone: Within the sample, other DNA sequences also encode this same CDR3. V gene TRBV30 combines with J gene TRBJ2-7, with 8 bases fitting TRBD1. Germline lookup yields CDR1 GTSNPN and CDR2 SVGIG (reference sequence). The CDR3 loop spans 13 amino acids. The junction had 1 base not matched to a gene; V was cut back by 2 bases and J by 1 base. The CDR3 coding sequence is TGTGCCTGGAGTCGGGACAGGTCCTACGAGCAGTACTTC. This sequence encodes CAWSRDRSYEQYF.

The J gene is TRBJ2-3, the V gene TRBV18; D gene ambiguous. The germline V gene encodes CDR1 KGHSH and CDR2 LQKENI. V shed 0 bases and J shed 8 bases, with 18 bases lying between them. This CDR3 comprises 16 residues. CDR3 protein: CASSPPSALPHGTQYF. In nucleotides, the CDR3 is TGTGCCAGCTCACCACCATCCGCGCTGCCGCATGGTACGCAGTATTTT.

The V gene is TRBV7-3, the J gene TRBJ2-5; 14 nucleotides line up with TRBD2. The CDR3 spans 16 residues. Unmatched junction bases numbered 9, after V lost 7 bases and J lost 5 bases. In germline, CDR1 is SGHTA, CDR2 FQGTGA. Written as DNA, the CDR3 is TGTGCCAGCATCCCGACTAGCGGGAGGGCCTGGGAGACCCAGTACTTC. Protein: CASIPTSGRAWETQYF. The full variable domain, in which reference TRBV7-3 and TRBJ2-5 provide the parts outside the CDR3, is GAGVSQTPSNKVTEKGKYVELRCDPISGHTALYWYRQSLGQGPEFLIYFQGTGAADDSGLPNDRFFAVRPEGSVSTLKIQRTERGDSAVYLCASIPTSGRAWETQYFGPGTRLLVL.

This rearrangement joins TRBV5-8 to TRBJ2-7; TRBD2 matches 10 bases. The V gene end was trimmed by 4 bases and the J gene end by 0 bases; junction bases not matched to a gene: 19. Germline assignment: CDR1 SGHTS and CDR2 YDEGEE. The CDR3 is 20 amino acids. The CDR3 protein is CASSRRSVGLAGGLSYEQYF. Written as DNA, the CDR3 is TGTGCCAGCAGCAGAAGAAGCGTCGGATTAGCGGGAGGCCTCTCCTACGAGCAGTACTTC.

This chain uses TRBV28 with TRBJ2-2; TRBD1 is a possible D gene (5 bases). V gave up 6 bases and J gave up 4 bases, with 15 bases separating them. The CDR3 consists of 15 residues. Germline lookup yields CDR1 MDHEN and CDR2 SYDVKM. The CDR3 coding sequence is TGTGCCAGCAGGGGGCGATGGCGCAGCACCGGGGAGCTGTTTTTT. Protein product: CASRGRWRSTGELFF.

The rearrangement uses TRBV6-5 and TRBJ1-2; D might be TRBD1 (5 bases). The CDR3 spans 13 residues. The germline CDR1 and CDR2 sequences are MNHEY and SVGAGI. V shed 5 bases and J shed 1 base, with 8 bases lying between them. The CDR3 protein is CASSQTVNYGYTF. CDR3 in DNA: TGTGCCAGCAGTCAGACAGTTAACTATGGCTACACCTTC.

This chain joins TRBV27 and TRBJ2-3; TRBD2 matches at 10 bases. Per the germline V gene, CDR1 is MNHEY and CDR2 is SMNVEV (reference sequence). V lost 5 bases and J lost 1; bases outside the gene matches: 3. This CDR3 is built from 15 residues. The CDR3, as DNA: TGTGCCAGCAGTCCCGGGACTAGCGGCACAGATACGCAGTATTTT. This encodes CASSPGTSGTDTQYF.

J is TRBJ1-3 and V is TRBV2, with TRBD1 matching 8 bases. Germline V gene sequence: CDR1 SNHLY, CDR2 FYNNEI. The CDR3 loop spans 15 amino acids. V dropped 3 bases and J dropped 4; count of bases not matched to a gene: 5. CDR3 region: CASSDRTGKGNTIYF. The DNA of the CDR3 is TGTGCCAGCAGTGATAGGACAGGGAAAGGAAACACCATATATTTT.

The chain links TRBV5-4 to TRBJ1-2; D is possibly TRBD1 (6 bases). The CDR3 length is 13 residues. Trimming removed 0 bases from V and 8 bases from J, with 11 bases in between. The germline V gene encodes CDR1 SGHNT and CDR2 YYREEE (reference sequence). CDR3 sequence (DNA): TGTGCCAGCAGCTTGGGGCCAGGGGAGGGCTACACCTTC. Residues: CASSLGPGEGYTF. Complete variable domain (other parts from reference TRBV5-4 and TRBJ1-2): ETGVTQSPTHLIKTRGQQVTLRCSSQSGHNTVSWYQQALGQGPQFIFQYYREEENGRGNFPPRFSGLQFPNYSSELNVNALELDDSALYLCASSLGPGEGYTFGSGTRLTVV.

The rearrangement joins TRBV2 to TRBJ1-1, with D uncertain. The V gene's germline CDR1 is SNHLY and CDR2 FYNNEI. The CDR3 is made up of 14 amino acids. Deletions cut 6 bases from V and 1 base from J, with 12 bases between. CDR3 residues: CASRDYYPNTEAFF. The CDR3 bases are TGTGCCAGCAGGGACTACTACCCGAACACTGAAGCTTTCTTT.

The chain employs TRBV11-2 and TRBJ2-7, with a weak D call TRBD1 (5 bases). This CDR3 is 15 amino acids long. V lost 4 bases to trimming and J lost 6 bases, with 19 bases between them. CDR1 and CDR2 from the germline V gene are SGHAT and FQNNGV. This chain's CDR3 is CASSSGARSGAEQYF. In DNA form, the CDR3 reads TGTGCCAGCAGCTCTGGGGCGCGATCTGGGGCCGAGCAGTACTTC.

The chain couples TRBV19 to TRBJ2-2, with 14 nucleotides matching TRBD2. After removal of 4 bases from V and 4 bases from J, the junction contained 8 bases not matched to a gene. The CDR3 sequence is 18 residues long. Germline-derived CDR1 and CDR2 are LNHDA and SQIVND (reference sequence). The chain's CDR3 is CASSTGLAGGAATGELFF. CDR3 nucleotides: TGTGCCAGTAGTACCGGACTAGCGGGAGGTGCGGCCACCGGGGAGCTGTTTTTT.

The chain combines TRBV5-6 with TRBJ2-7, with D tentatively TRBD2 (6 bases). The CDR3 is 15 amino acids. V was cut by 4 bases and J by 4 bases, with 18 bases left in between. The germline gives CDR1 SGHDT, CDR2 YYEEEE. CDR3 region: CASSPGSGGIYEQYF. CDR3 DNA sequence: TGTGCCAGCAGCCCAGGGTCTGGGGGGATATACGAGCAGTACTTC.

The V gene is TRBV4-1, the J gene TRBJ2-5; 7 nucleotides line up with TRBD1. The CDR3 totals 17 residues. Trimming took 4 bases from V and 3 from J; bases not matched to a gene: 14. Germline CDR1 is MGHRA and CDR2 is YSYEKL. DNA for the CDR3: TGCGCCAGCAGCCCAAATAGGGGGCTGGAGTGGGAAGAGACCCAGTACTTC. Its protein is CASSPNRGLEWEETQYF.

The chain uses TRBV29-1 and TRBJ1-3, with TRBD1 identical over 7 bases. The V and J ends lost 4 bases and 4 bases, in that order; junction bases with no gene match: 10. The CDR3 is made up of 15 amino acids. Germline CDR1 and CDR2: SQVTM and ANQGSEA. This CDR3 reads CSVGDRRTGGNTIYF. CDR3 coding DNA: TGCAGCGTTGGGGACAGACGGACGGGCGGAAACACCATATATTTT.

This chain joins TRBV7-2 and TRBJ2-7; 10 positions agree with TRBD1. From germline, CDR1 is SGHTA and CDR2 FQGNSA. V trimming: 2 bases; J trimming: 6 bases; junction bases outside the gene matches: 10. The CDR3 has 16 residues. CDR3 loop: CASSLRRPGTGAEQYF. The CDR3 region has the DNA TGTGCCAGCAGCTTACGTCGGCCCGGGACAGGGGCCGAGCAGTACTTC. Together with reference TRBV7-2 and TRBJ2-7, the CDR3 gives the full variable domain: GAGVSQSPSNKVTEKGKDVELRCDPISGHTALYWYRQSLGQGLEFLIYFQGNSAPDKSGLPSDRFSAERTGGSVSTLTIQRTQQEDSAVYLCASSLRRPGTGAEQYFGPGTRLTVT.

The CDR3 here is CASSRVWTEAFF. CDR3 nucleotide sequence: TGTGCCAGCAGCAGGGTGTGGACTGAAGCTTTCTTT. The chain uses TRBV7-2 and TRBJ1-1; D gene uncertain. Trimming left V 5 bases short and J 5 bases short, with 9 bases between. Germline V gives CDR1 SGHTA, CDR2 FQGNSA. This CDR3 region has 12 residues.

This clone was seen only once. Other DNA sequences of this sample code for an identical CDR3. CDR3 sequence (DNA): TGTGCCAGCAGGGCCGGATCCTACAATGAGCAGTTCTTC. The encoded protein is CASRAGSYNEQFF. The chain uses TRBV28 and TRBJ2-1; D is unresolved. CDR1 MDHEN and CDR2 SYDVKM come from the germline V gene. This CDR3 has 13 residues. Trimming stripped 6 bases from V and 1 base from J, with 7 bases between.

V and J are TRBV28 and TRBJ1-2, with D possibly being TRBD1 (5 bases). CDR3 size: 15 residues. The germline CDR1 and CDR2 sequences are MDHEN and SYDVKM. V was shortened by 3 bases and J by 4 bases, with 15 bases between the two germline ends. The CDR3 protein is CASSFPREGIYGYTF. The CDR3 bases are TGTGCCAGCAGTTTCCCCCGGGAGGGGATCTATGGCTACACCTTC.

Of note for this clone: Distinct nucleotide sequences in the sample also encode this CDR3. V is TRBV28 and J is TRBJ1-2; TRBD1 might be the D (5 bases). The CDR3 extends over 12 amino acids. Trimming took off 5 bases at V and 8 bases at J, with 12 bases between the two ends. Germline V CDR1 and CDR2: MDHEN, SYDVKM. The CDR3, as DNA: TGTGCCAGCAGTACCCAGGGATACGGCTACACCTTC. Translating gives CASSTQGYGYTF.

This chain connects TRBV28 to TRBJ1-1; possibly TRBD1 for D (6 bases). V was clipped by 5 bases and J by 7 bases, with 14 bases between them. The CDR3 loop spans 13 amino acids. Germline-derived CDR1 and CDR2 are MDHEN and SYDVKM. CDR3 nucleotides: TGTGCCAGCAGTCTCGGACAGTTTTATGAAGCTTTCTTT. Residues: CASSLGQFYEAFF.

The chain couples TRBV4-3 to TRBJ1-4; D is unclear. V shed 2 bases and J shed 1 base, with 5 bases lying between them. The germline V gene has CDR1 LGHNA and CDR2 YSLEER. This CDR3 is 14 amino acids long. The CDR3 reads CASSQRQTNEKLFF. In DNA form, the CDR3 reads TGCGCCAGCAGCCAACGACAAACTAATGAAAAACTGTTTTTT.